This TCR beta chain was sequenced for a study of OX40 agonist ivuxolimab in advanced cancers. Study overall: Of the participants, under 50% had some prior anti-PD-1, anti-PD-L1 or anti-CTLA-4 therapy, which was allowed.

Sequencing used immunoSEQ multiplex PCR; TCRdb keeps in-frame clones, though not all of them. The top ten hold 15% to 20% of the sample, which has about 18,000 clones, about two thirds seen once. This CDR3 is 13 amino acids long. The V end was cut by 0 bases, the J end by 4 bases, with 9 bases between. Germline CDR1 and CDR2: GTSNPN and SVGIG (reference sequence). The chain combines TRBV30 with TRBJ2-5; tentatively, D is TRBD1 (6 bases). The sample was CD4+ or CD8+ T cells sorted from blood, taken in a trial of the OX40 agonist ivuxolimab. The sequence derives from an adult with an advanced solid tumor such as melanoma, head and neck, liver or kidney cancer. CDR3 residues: CAWSVLGGETQYF. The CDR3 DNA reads TGTGCCTGGAGTGTACTAGGGGGAGAGACCCAGTACTTC.